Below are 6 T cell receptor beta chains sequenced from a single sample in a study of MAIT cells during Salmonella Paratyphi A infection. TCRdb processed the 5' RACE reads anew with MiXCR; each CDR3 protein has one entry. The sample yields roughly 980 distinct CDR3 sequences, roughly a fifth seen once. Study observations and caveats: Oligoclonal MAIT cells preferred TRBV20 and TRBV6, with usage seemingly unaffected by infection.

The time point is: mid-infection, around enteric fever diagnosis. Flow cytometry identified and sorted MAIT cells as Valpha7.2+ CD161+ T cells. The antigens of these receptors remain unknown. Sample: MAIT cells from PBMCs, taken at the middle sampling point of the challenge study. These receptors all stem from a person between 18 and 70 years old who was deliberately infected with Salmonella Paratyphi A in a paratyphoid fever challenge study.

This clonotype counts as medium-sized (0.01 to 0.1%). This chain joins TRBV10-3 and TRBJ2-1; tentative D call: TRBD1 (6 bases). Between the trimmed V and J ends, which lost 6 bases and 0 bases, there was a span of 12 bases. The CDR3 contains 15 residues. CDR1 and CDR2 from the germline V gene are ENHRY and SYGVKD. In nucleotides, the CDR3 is TGTGCCATCAGCGAAACAGGGAGCTCCTACAATGAGCAGTTCTTC. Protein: CAISETGSSYNEQFF.

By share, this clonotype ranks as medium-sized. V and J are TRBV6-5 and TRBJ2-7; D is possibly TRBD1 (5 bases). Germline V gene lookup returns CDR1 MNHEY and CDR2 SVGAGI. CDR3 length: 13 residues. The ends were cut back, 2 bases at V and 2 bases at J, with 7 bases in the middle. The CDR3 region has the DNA TGTGCCAGCAGTTACGACAGAACCTACGAGCAGTACTTC. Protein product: CASSYDRTYEQYF.

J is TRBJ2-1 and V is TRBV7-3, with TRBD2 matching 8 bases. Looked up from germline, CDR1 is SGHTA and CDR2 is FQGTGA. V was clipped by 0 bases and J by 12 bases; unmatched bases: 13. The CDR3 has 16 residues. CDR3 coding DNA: TGTGCCAGCAGCTTAACGCGAGCCGCGGGGGGCGCGGGGCAGTTCTTC. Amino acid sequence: CASSLTRAAGGAGQFF.

This CDR3 reads CATKGGLLDTGELFF. In DNA, the CDR3 is TGTGCCACAAAAGGTGGTTTACTTGACACCGGGGAGCTGTTTTTT. The chain recombines TRBV6-2 or TRBV6-3 with TRBJ2-2, with unresolved D. V was pared by 10 bases and J by 3 bases, with 18 bases between. There are 15 residues in the CDR3. Per the germline V gene, CDR1 is MNHEY and CDR2 is SVGEGT.

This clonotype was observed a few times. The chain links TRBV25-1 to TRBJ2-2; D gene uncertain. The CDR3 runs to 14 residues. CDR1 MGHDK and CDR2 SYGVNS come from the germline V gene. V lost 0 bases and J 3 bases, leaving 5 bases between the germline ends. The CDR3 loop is CASSEYRDTGELFF. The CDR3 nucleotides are TGTGCCAGCAGTGAATATAGGGACACCGGGGAGCTGTTTTTT.

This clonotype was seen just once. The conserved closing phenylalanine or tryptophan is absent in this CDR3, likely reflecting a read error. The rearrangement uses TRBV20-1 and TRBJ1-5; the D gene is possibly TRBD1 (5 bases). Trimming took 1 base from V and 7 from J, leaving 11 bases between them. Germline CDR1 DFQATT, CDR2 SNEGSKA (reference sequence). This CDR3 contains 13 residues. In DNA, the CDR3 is TGCAGTGCTAGAGGAGCCGAGGGGCAGCCCCAGCATGGG. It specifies CSARGAEGQPQHG.